Below are 9 T cell receptor beta chains sequenced from a single sample in a study of spatial heterogeneity in lung cancer. Time point denoted: sample taken at primary tumor resection. MiXCR was run by TCRdb on the 5' RACE reads, yielding one entry per CDR3 protein. Among 40,000 to 55,000 distinct CDR3 sequences listed, roughly an eighth were seen once. The sample here was PBMCs, taken at surgery. These TCRs come from a male donor with early-stage non-small cell lung cancer.

This rearrangement joins TRBV12-3 or TRBV12-4 to TRBJ2-6; 8 nucleotides match TRBD1. The V segment lost 5 bases and the J segment 0 bases; nucleotides outside the gene matches: 6. The length of the CDR3 is 17 residues. The CDR3 region is CASSPGQAISGANVLTF. CDR3 DNA: TGTGCCAGCAGTCCGGGACAGGCGATCTCTGGGGCCAACGTCCTGACTTTC.

This clonotype was recorded a few times. The chain couples TRBV5-1 to TRBJ1-5, with D possibly TRBD1 on 6 matching bases. Looked up from germline, CDR1 is SGHRS and CDR2 is YFSETQ. V was trimmed by 4 bases and J by 3 bases, leaving 20 bases between them. The CDR3 has 17 amino acids. In DNA form, the CDR3 reads TGCGCCAGCAGCCCCTTTCCTCGGGGGGCGAACAATCAGCCCCAGCATTTT. Translating it yields CASSPFPRGANNQPQHF.

The chain recombines TRBV6-6 with TRBJ2-1; 11 bases align to TRBD2. The length of the CDR3 is 13 residues. Germline V gene lookup returns CDR1 MNHNY and CDR2 SVGAGI (reference sequence). The V gene end was trimmed by 8 bases and the J gene end by 9 bases; junction bases not matched to a gene: 6. The CDR3 is CASARTSGFEQFF. The CDR3 nucleotides read TGTGCCAGCGCCCGGACTAGCGGGTTTGAGCAGTTCTTC.

This chain uses TRBV5-1 with TRBJ1-6; the match to TRBD1 covers 9 bases. The CDR3 runs to 15 residues. V lost 4 bases, J lost 9 bases, and 8 bases stayed unmatched. The germline CDR1 and CDR2 sequences are SGHRS and YFSETQ. The CDR3 coding sequence is TGCGCCAGCAGCGTGGGACAGGGTAACGGTTCACCCCTCCACTTT. This encodes CASSVGQGNGSPLHF.

This clonotype showed up many times. This chain connects TRBV5-1 to TRBJ1-1; D unclear. Trimming left V 0 bases short and J 3 bases short, with 9 bases between. The CDR3 spans 14 residues. In germline, CDR1 is SGHRS, CDR2 YFSETQ. CDR3 residues: CASSLGGPDTEAFF. The CDR3 DNA reads TGCGCCAGCAGCTTGGGAGGGCCGGACACTGAAGCTTTCTTT.

V usage is TRBV20-1 and J usage is TRBJ2-2; D not certain. Trimming took 3 bases from V and 5 from J, leaving 10 bases between them. Germline-derived CDR1 and CDR2 are DFQATT and SNEGSKA (reference sequence). The CDR3 is made up of 13 amino acids. CDR3 bases: TGCAGTGCTAGCAGACTGAATACCGGGGAGCTGTTTTTT. It is translated as CSASRLNTGELFF.

Points on this clonotype: This could be a read error, since a much larger clone is one nucleotide away. This chain joins TRBV18 and TRBJ1-5; 9 nucleotides line up with TRBD1. This CDR3 comprises 14 residues. CDR1 and CDR2 (germline): KGHSH, LQKENI. The CDR3 DNA follows: TGTGACAGCTCACCAGGGACAGGGCCGCAGCCCCAGCATTTT. Translating gives CDSSPGTGPQPQHF.

This clonotype was recorded many times. V and J are TRBV9 and TRBJ2-3; 8 bases are a match to TRBD1. Germline loops: CDR1 SGDLS, CDR2 YYNGEE. This CDR3 contains 15 residues. The V gene end was trimmed by 4 bases and the J gene end by 1 base; junction bases not matched to a gene: 5. The CDR3 nucleotides read TGTGCCAGCAGCCCCGGACAGGGCCGCACAGATACGCAGTATTTT. Its protein is CASSPGQGRTDTQYF.

The V gene is TRBV5-1, the J gene TRBJ2-3; maybe TRBD1 (6 bases). CDR3 size: 14 residues. Between the trimmed V and J ends, which lost 7 bases and 4 bases, there was a span of 16 bases. Germline values: CDR1 SGHRS, CDR2 YFSETQ. CDR3 in DNA: TGCGCCAGCCGGAGACAGGTGGGGGCAGATACGCAGTATTTT. Residues: CASRRQVGADTQYF.